The clone carrying this T cell receptor beta chain was found once. This entry is derived from a study of neoadjuvant anti-PD-1 for oral cavity cancer. J lost 5 bases, V lost 4 bases, and 4 bases had no gene match. Germline assignment: CDR1 SGDLS and CDR2 YYNGEE. The CDR3 has 14 residues. Clones were sequenced by immunoSEQ multiplex PCR, and TCRdb holds only the in-frame ones, with some missing. The repertoire holds about 80,000 clones, with 70% to 85% as singletons. The receptor comes from a person aged 40-85 years with oral cavity squamous cell carcinoma. The chain uses TRBV9 and TRBJ1-1, with 11 bases that match TRBD1. This material consisted of PBMCs, taken before nivolumab (anti-PD-1) treatment. CDR3 protein: CASSQGQGGTEAFF. The CDR3 DNA sequence: TGTGCCAGCAGCCAGGGACAGGGGGGGACTGAAGCTTTCTTT.